A selection of T cell receptor beta chains follows, all from one sample in a study of cytomegalovirus exposure and HLA in healthy donors. Repertoires were generated with immunoSEQ multiplex PCR, while TCRdb's copy carries only in-frame clones and drops some. The ten most abundant clones cover under 2.5% of a sample with more than 140,000 clones. The specimen was PBMCs. The receptors originated from a woman between 18 and 30 years old in good health and CMV-seronegative. Each CDR3 is given without its conserved first and last residue. D genes are given only for firm matches.

CDR3 protein	CDR3 length	V gene	D gene
AWSTRQGYNQPQH	13	TRBV30	NA
ASRDRGNQPQH	11	TRBV2	TRBD1
ASSYNRGQPQH	11	TRBV6-5	TRBD1
SVEKVGRGRRTQY	13	TRBV29-1	TRBD2
ASSSKETQY	9	TRBV5-1	NA
ASRTGRTGRPLWPQH	15	TRBV28	TRBD1
ASSEGQNGNYGYT	13	TRBV6-1	NA
ASSLQQGNTGELF	13	TRBV7-3	NA
ASSVDEGVDSPLH	13	TRBV9	NA
ASGFGGDTGELF	12	TRBV12-5	NA
ASSSLDRVDSGD	12	TRBV7-2	TRBD1
ATKEEAAKNIQY	12	TRBV11-2	NA
ASSLAPSGRALADTQY	16	TRBV5-5	TRBD2
ASKGLPNEQF	10	TRBV19	NA
ASSMGTGKAF	10	TRBV27	TRBD1
ASSILAGDRNEQF	13	TRBV19	TRBD2
ATSRDLSGRNTGELF	15	TRBV15	TRBD2
ASSLRDSYNEQF	12	TRBV6-1	NA
ASSVGEGAGDTDTQY	15	TRBV9	NA
ASSQDLPGGPGGELF	15	TRBV4-3	TRBD2
ASSPQPLGGNTEAF	14	TRBV18	NA
ASSLGARRGGFHTEAF	16	TRBV7-8	NA
ASRRNTVNNSPLH	13	TRBV2	NA
ASSTNDRGPLYQETQY	16	TRBV18	TRBD1
ASSLDPADYEQY	12	TRBV5-4	NA
ASSLLTGAGNEQF	13	TRBV7-6	TRBD1
ASSYLAGADTQY	12	TRBV6-9	TRBD2
ASSLAGSLTDTQY	13	TRBV7-9	NA
ASSRTGTAYNEQF	13	TRBV5-4	TRBD1
ASSREPFRYEQY	12	TRBV19	NA
ASTPGQPKETQY	12	TRBV11-1	TRBD1
ASSLAGTQRTEAF	13	TRBV7-9	NA
ASSQDRAPRNTEAF	14	TRBV27	TRBD1
ASSQLAGGLNEQF	13	TRBV9	TRBD2
ASSLVTSQWGPREQY	15	TRBV5-1	TRBD2
ASSIGTGGFYGYT	13	TRBV6-1	TRBD1
ASSYSTSGLDEQF	13	TRBV6-5	TRBD2
ASSLGRRLTDSPLH	14	TRBV5-1	NA
ASSIWGRDYNEQF	13	TRBV19	TRBD2
ASSSIQGANEQF	12	TRBV11-2	TRBD1
ASSQVQRTGTDTQY	14	TRBV4-2	NA
ASSVPLAGNNEQF	13	TRBV6-1	TRBD2
ASSSPGTASYEQY	13	TRBV6-5	NA
ASSYAAGGDQH	11	TRBV27	NA
ASSWPNGAETQY	12	TRBV5-4	NA
ASSPGHLYNEQF	12	TRBV18	NA
ASSGLRRRIEAF	12	TRBV28	NA
ATSRDRTPLHEQY	13	TRBV15	NA
ASTDSGRVNYGYT	13	TRBV19	NA